A single sample gave rise to the 30 T cell receptor beta chains below, sequenced in a study of blood T cell repertoires in COVID-19. TCRdb's copy holds only in-frame clones and misses some; the assay was immunoSEQ multiplex PCR. This sample has about 57,000 clones, with 82% found just once. Input material: peripheral blood. The receptors were gathered from a woman aged 60-70 years with acute or convalescent COVID-19.

J is TRBJ2-1 and V is TRBV12-5; 8 bases fit TRBD2. The CDR3 totals 16 residues. CDR1 is LGHNT and CDR2 is FRNRAP in the germline V gene. V lost 0 bases to trimming and J lost 4 bases; unmatched junction nucleotides: 5. The CDR3 here is CASGLVLAGPYNEQFF. The CDR3 region has the DNA TGTGCTAGTGGTTTGGTCTTAGCGGGGCCGTACAATGAGCAGTTCTTC.

This clone was counted once. CDR3 region: CASSLGGDRGRITF. Here the CDR3 DNA reads TGTGCCAGCAGTTTGGGCGGTGACAGGGGACGGATCACCTTC. J is TRBJ1-2 and V is TRBV28; 8 positions agree with TRBD1. CDR3 length equals 14 residues. Per germline, CDR1 MDHEN and CDR2 SYDVKM. Trimming took 3 bases from V and 13 from J; bases not matched to a gene: 13.

This chain links TRBV7-9 with TRBJ1-2, with 10 bases lining up with TRBD1. Unmatched junction bases numbered 5, after V lost 5 bases and J lost 8 bases. Germline CDR1 SEHNR, CDR2 FQNEAQ (reference sequence). The CDR3 is 13 residues long. The CDR3 DNA is TGTGCCAGCAGCCCAGGGACAGGGGCAGGCTACACCTTC. Its protein product is CASSPGTGAGYTF.

The chain links TRBV25-1 to TRBJ1-1; perhaps TRBD1 as D (5 bases). This CDR3 region has 12 residues. The germline V gene has CDR1 MGHDK and CDR2 SYGVNS. Trimming left V 3 bases short and J 11 bases short, with 13 bases between. The CDR3 is CASSDWLEGAFF. CDR3 nucleotides: TGTGCCAGCAGTGATTGGCTGGAGGGGGCTTTCTTT.

The chain is built from TRBV4-1 and TRBJ2-1; 7 nucleotides match TRBD2. In germline, CDR1 is MGHRA, CDR2 YSYEKL. The junction had 5 bases not matched to a gene; V was cut back by 1 base and J by 5 bases. The CDR3 has 15 amino acids. In DNA, the CDR3 is TGCGCCAGCAGCCAAGTCGCGGGGGAGAACAATGAGCAGTTCTTC. It translates to CASSQVAGENNEQFF.

The rearrangement links TRBV19 to TRBJ2-1; D unresolved. From germline, CDR1 is LNHDA and CDR2 SQIVND (reference sequence). CDR3 length: 12 amino acids. Trimming removed 8 bases at V and 5 bases at J, with 10 bases between. The DNA for the CDR3 is TGTGCCAGTCGCCTTGGCAACAATGAGCAGTTCTTC. It yields the protein CASRLGNNEQFF.

This chain connects TRBV24-1 to TRBJ1-2; 7 bases match TRBD1. The trim removed 12 bases at V and 1 base at J, leaving 13 bases unmatched. The germline V gene has CDR1 KGHDR and CDR2 SFDVKD. This CDR3 region has 15 residues. Written as DNA, the CDR3 is TGTGCCGTTGGGACAGAGCCCTTTCTTAACTATGGCTACACCTTC. The encoded protein is CAVGTEPFLNYGYTF.

This chain connects TRBV7-7 to TRBJ1-1; D is ambiguous. Trimming took 2 bases from V and 0 from J, leaving 4 bases between them. This CDR3 has 13 residues. Germline V gives CDR1 SSHAT, CDR2 FNYEAQ (reference sequence). This CDR3 is CASSLQMNTEAFF. The DNA of the CDR3 is TGTGCCAGCAGCTTACAGATGAACACTGAAGCTTTCTTT.

CDR3 nucleotide sequence: TGTGCCAGCAGTCCGGGTGTTGGAGGCTACACCTTC. Translation gives CASSPGVGGYTF. The V gene is TRBV12-3 or TRBV12-4, the J gene TRBJ1-2; D gene unclear. V lost 5 bases and J lost 8, with 12 bases in between. This CDR3 comprises 12 residues.

The genes are TRBV25-1 and TRBJ1-2; the D gene is possibly TRBD1 (6 bases). The germline gives CDR1 MGHDK, CDR2 SYGVNS. Trimming removed 1 base at V and 9 bases at J, with 21 bases between. The length of the CDR3 is 16 residues. CDR3 sequence reads: CASSESMDRTAGSYTF. Here the CDR3 DNA reads TGTGCCAGCAGTGAATCAATGGACAGAACCGCGGGTAGCTACACCTTC.

This rearrangement joins TRBV24-1 to TRBJ1-2, with D tentatively TRBD1 (5 bases). V gave up 3 bases and J gave up 7 bases, with 11 bases separating them. There are 13 residues in the CDR3. From germline, CDR1 is KGHDR and CDR2 SFDVKD. The CDR3, as DNA: TGTGCCACCAGTGATCAGGGTTTTCGTGGCTACACCTTC. This translates into CATSDQGFRGYTF.

V is TRBV7-2 and J is TRBJ1-5, with D maybe TRBD1 (6 bases). V lost 3 bases and J lost 6, with 9 bases in between. Germline-derived CDR1 and CDR2 are SGHTA and FQGNSA. The CDR3 is 13 amino acids. The CDR3 sequence: CASSLRGTQPQHF. CDR3 sequence (DNA): TGTGCCAGCAGCTTGAGGGGGACTCAGCCCCAGCATTTT.

This chain uses TRBV6-5 with TRBJ2-3; TRBD2 aligns across 7 bases. This CDR3 spans 15 amino acids. The germline V gene encodes CDR1 MNHEY and CDR2 SVGAGI. The trim removed 6 bases at V and 1 base at J, leaving 7 bases unmatched. CDR3 nucleotides: TGTGCCAGCAGGGGGAGCGGGGAAGGCACAGATACGCAGTATTTT. Its protein product is CASRGSGEGTDTQYF.

The chain uses TRBV2 and TRBJ1-2; a weak D match, TRBD1 (6 bases). Germline assignment: CDR1 SNHLY and CDR2 FYNNEI. The CDR3 totals 14 residues. Trimming took off 4 bases at V and 1 base at J, with 10 bases between the two ends. CDR3 in DNA: TGTGCCAGCAGTGCCGCCAGGGGTAACTATGGCTACACCTTC. Translation: CASSAARGNYGYTF.

The rearrangement links TRBV4-3 to TRBJ2-7; a weak D match, TRBD2 (5 bases). The ends were cut back, 1 base at V and 0 bases at J, with 7 bases in the middle. CDR3 size: 14 residues. The germline gives CDR1 LGHNA, CDR2 YSLEER. The DNA of the CDR3 is TGCGCCAGCAGCCAAGGACTAAGCTCCTACGAGCAGTACTTC. It specifies CASSQGLSSYEQYF.

The genes are TRBV23-1 and TRBJ2-1; 9 nucleotides match TRBD1. TRBV23-1 is an ORF for which the function is uncertain. Germline trimming cut 4 bases from V and 0 bases from J; bases unmatched to any gene: 13. This CDR3 has 19 amino acids. The CDR3 sequence: CASSPQSTGGPCSYNEQFF. The CDR3 DNA is TGCGCCAGCAGTCCTCAAAGTACAGGGGGCCCATGCTCCTACAATGAGCAGTTCTTC.

The chain links TRBV7-9 to TRBJ1-2; the match to TRBD1 covers 8 bases. With 5 bases clipped from V and 4 bases from J, the junction kept 3 bases outside the gene matches. Germline CDR1 SEHNR, CDR2 FQNEAQ (reference sequence). The CDR3 loop spans 13 amino acids. Written as DNA, the CDR3 is TGTGCCAGCAGCACAGGACAGGGCTATGGCTACACCTTC. Its translation: CASSTGQGYGYTF.

The chain carries TRBV5-4 and TRBJ2-3; TRBD1 matches at 7 bases. The CDR3 length is 14 residues. The junction had 4 bases not matched to a gene; V was cut back by 4 bases and J by 2 bases. CDR1 and CDR2 from the germline V gene are SGHNT and YYREEE (reference sequence). CDR3 bases: TGTGCCAGCAGCCTCGGACAGGACACAGATACGCAGTATTTT. This gives the protein CASSLGQDTDTQYF.

This chain connects TRBV4-3 to TRBJ1-1; D gene ambiguous. The CDR3 runs to 15 residues. CDR1 is LGHNA, CDR2 YSLEER, per germline. Trimming cost V 0 bases and J 5 bases, with 13 bases left between them. CDR3 region: CASSQDIWRGTEAFF. The DNA for the CDR3 is TGCGCCAGCAGCCAAGATATATGGCGGGGTACTGAAGCTTTCTTT.

This clone came up a few times. This chain links TRBV15 with TRBJ1-4; D uncertain. The CDR3 is made up of 17 amino acids. Trimming removed 1 base at V and 7 bases at J, with 19 bases between. Germline V gives CDR1 LNHNV, CDR2 YYDKDF (reference sequence). This CDR3 is CATSRVPPKDEAEKLFF. As DNA, the CDR3 is TGTGCCACCAGCAGAGTGCCCCCCAAAGACGAGGCTGAAAAACTGTTTTTT.

This clone was recorded only once. V and J are TRBV5-1 and TRBJ2-6, with 8 bases lining up with TRBD1. The CDR3 contains 17 residues. CDR1 is SGHRS, CDR2 YFSETQ, per germline. V lost 4 bases, J lost 1 base, and 7 bases stayed unmatched. The CDR3 nucleotides read TGCGCCAGCAGCCTTCGACAGGGGCCATCTGGGGCCAACGTCCTGACTTTC. Residues: CASSLRQGPSGANVLTF.

The genes are TRBV21-1 and TRBJ1-5; TRBD1, the D gene given by the table, was not confirmed from the DNA. TRBV21-1 is a pseudogene locus. This CDR3 region has 15 residues. The CDR3, as DNA: TGTGCCAGCAGCGGATTCAGGGGAGGCAATCAGCCCCAGCATTTT. Translation: CASSGFRGGNQPQHF.

CDR3 sequence reads: CSVGQGGTEAFF. In nucleotides, the CDR3 is TGCAGCGTCGGACAGGGAGGTACTGAAGCTTTCTTT. V is TRBV29-1 and J is TRBJ1-1, with 8 nucleotides matching TRBD1. V shed 6 bases and J 5 bases; nucleotides not matched to a gene: 5. The CDR3 length is 12 residues. Germline CDR1 and CDR2: SQVTM and ANQGSEA.

J is TRBJ2-7 and V is TRBV6-5; D gene uncertain. The ends were cut back, 4 bases at V and 5 bases at J, with 18 bases in the middle. Germline V gives CDR1 MNHEY, CDR2 SVGAGI. This CDR3 has 15 residues. The CDR3 is CASSSTLLGPHEQYF. CDR3 DNA sequence: TGTGCCAGCAGTTCGACCCTCCTTGGGCCCCACGAGCAGTACTTC.

The rearrangement uses TRBV5-6 and TRBJ2-7, with 8 nucleotides matching TRBD2. The J segment lost 1 base and the V segment lost 3 bases, leaving 3 bases of the junction unmatched. The germline gives CDR1 SGHDT, CDR2 YYEEEE. This CDR3 spans 14 amino acids. The CDR3 DNA sequence: TGTGCCAGCAGCTGGACTAGCAGGTCCTACGAGCAGTACTTC. Its translation: CASSWTSRSYEQYF.

This sequence joins TRBV28 and TRBJ2-2, with a tentative D call TRBD2 (5 bases). V shed 6 bases and J shed 4 bases, with 9 bases lying between them. The CDR3 is 13 amino acids. CDR1 and CDR2 from the germline V gene are MDHEN and SYDVKM. CDR3 protein: CASRRAGTGELFF. CDR3 DNA sequence: TGTGCCAGCAGGAGGGCTGGCACCGGGGAGCTGTTTTTT.

The V gene is TRBV19, the J gene TRBJ1-5; 7 bases align to TRBD1. Germline CDR1 LNHDA, CDR2 SQIVND (reference sequence). This CDR3 has 13 residues. Losses at the gene ends were 7 bases for V and 9 bases for J; bases not matched to a gene: 9. CDR3 DNA: TGTGCCAGTAAGGGGCAGGGGGATTCGCCCCAGCATTTT. Translating it yields CASKGQGDSPQHF.

This chain joins TRBV12-5 and TRBJ2-7; TRBD1 matches at 8 bases. CDR1 LGHNT and CDR2 FRNRAP come from the germline V gene. The CDR3 has 15 amino acids. Trimming took 3 bases from V and 2 from J; bases not matched to a gene: 6. CDR3 in amino acids: CASGLATGGPYEQYF. CDR3 sequence (DNA): TGTGCTAGTGGTTTAGCAACAGGGGGGCCCTACGAGCAGTACTTC.

The CDR3 is CASSALLADQETQYF. The CDR3 region has the DNA TGTGCCAGCAGCGCCTTACTAGCGGATCAAGAGACCCAGTACTTC. This chain connects TRBV11-2 to TRBJ2-5; the match to TRBD2 covers 8 bases. Germline CDR1 and CDR2: SGHAT and FQNNGV. The CDR3 is made up of 15 amino acids. V shed 5 bases and J 2 bases; nucleotides not matched to a gene: 7.

V gene TRBV20-1 combines with J gene TRBJ2-2; 8 nucleotides line up with TRBD1. Unmatched junction bases numbered 3, after V lost 3 bases and J lost 0 bases. Germline V lookup: CDR1 DFQATT, CDR2 SNEGSKA (reference sequence). The CDR3 spans 15 residues. The DNA of the CDR3 is TGCAGTGCTAGTCTACAGGGGGCGAACACCGGGGAGCTGTTTTTT. Its translation: CSASLQGANTGELFF.